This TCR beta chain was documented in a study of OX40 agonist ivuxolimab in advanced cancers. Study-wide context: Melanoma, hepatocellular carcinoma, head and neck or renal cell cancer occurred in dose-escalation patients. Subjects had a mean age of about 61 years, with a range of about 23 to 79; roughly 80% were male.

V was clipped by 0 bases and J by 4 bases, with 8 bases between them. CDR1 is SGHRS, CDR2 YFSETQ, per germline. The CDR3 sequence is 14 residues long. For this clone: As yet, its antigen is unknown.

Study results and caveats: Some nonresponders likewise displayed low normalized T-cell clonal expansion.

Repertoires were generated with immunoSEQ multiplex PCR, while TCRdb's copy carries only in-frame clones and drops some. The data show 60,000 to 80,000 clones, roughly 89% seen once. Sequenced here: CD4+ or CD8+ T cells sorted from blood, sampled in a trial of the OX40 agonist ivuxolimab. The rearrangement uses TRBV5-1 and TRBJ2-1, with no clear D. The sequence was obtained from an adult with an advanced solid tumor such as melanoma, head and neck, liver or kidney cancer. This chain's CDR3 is CASSLVGPYNEQFF. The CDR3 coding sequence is TGCGCCAGCAGCTTGGTAGGCCCTTACAATGAGCAGTTCTTC.